The clone carrying this T cell receptor beta chain was picked up a small number of times. Its antigen is undetermined. Germline V CDR1 and CDR2: SGHRS, YFSETQ. Trimming cost V 4 bases and J 6 bases; bases outside gene matches: 6. This CDR3 region has 14 residues. These data belong to a study of T cells in Graves' hyperthyroidism and ophthalmopathy. Graves' hyperthyroidism is called stable when ophthalmopathy does not progress within 18 months. Lactation, pregnancy, other autoimmune disease or uncontrolled infection led to exclusion of patients. Broader study findings: Expanded thyroid clonotypes (above 0.001) were mostly also found in blood. A model using 13 V-J features told ophthalmopathy apart from stable hyperthyroidism.

The source material, RNA transcripts, was used to amplify TCR beta CDR3 regions. The HTBI primer set drove a first-round RT-PCR of the TCR CDR3. TCRdb independently ran MiXCR on the multiplex PCR reads; one entry per CDR3 protein. The sample contains about 620,000 distinct CDR3 sequences, 15% to 20% of which appear only once. The sequence came from a woman younger than 45 with Graves' hyperthyroidism. This chain uses TRBV5-1 with TRBJ1-4; 7 bases map to TRBD1. The sample consisted of blood. CDR3 sequence: CASSIQGNHEKLFF. The CDR3 DNA is TGCGCCAGCAGCATACAGGGGAATCATGAAAAACTGTTTTTT.